The sample holds a few counts of the clone carrying this T cell receptor beta chain. The target antigen is unknown. TCR beta CDR3 sequences were amplified from RNA transcripts. The HTBI primer set drove a first-round RT-PCR of the TCR CDR3. From the multiplex PCR reads, TCRdb called clonotypes with MiXCR, one entry per CDR3 protein. The data hold hundreds of thousands of distinct CDR3 sequences, with more than 11% observed a single time. The sample comes from a study of T cells in Graves' hyperthyroidism and ophthalmopathy. From roughly 10 ml of fresh peripheral blood, PBMCs were isolated. Trimming removed 1 base at V and 8 bases at J, with 8 bases between. CDR1 is SQVTM, CDR2 ANQGSEA, per germline. This CDR3 comprises 12 residues. Study-wide results and limits: Separation of ophthalmopathy from stable hyperthyroidism was achieved by a 13 V-J model. It was a median roughly 6.5 months before onset that the model predicted ophthalmopathy. Expanded thyroid clonotypes (above 0.001) were mostly also found in blood.

The rearrangement links TRBV29-1 to TRBJ1-4, with a weak D call TRBD1 (6 bases). The material sequenced was blood. This TCR was sampled from a woman in her 30s with Graves' hyperthyroidism. The CDR3 spells CSVEGGGEKLFF. The CDR3 DNA reads as TGCAGCGTTGAAGGGGGGGGCGAAAAACTGTTTTTT.